These 27 T cell receptor beta chains originate from one sample sequenced in a study of vaccination and CD4 T cells after COVID-19. These receptors' antigens are unknown. Stated treatment: approximately 9-day PBMC culture with coronavirus spike peptide pools or control peptides (ViraFEST assay). The Oncomine TCR Beta short-read assay was what sequenced the DNA obtained from cultured CD4+ T cells. TCRdb re-derived calls from the PCR reads in MiXCR, one entry per CDR3 protein. Found here are 16,000 or so distinct CDR3 sequences, roughly 51% of them singletons; the top ten hold around 13%. The sample consisted of CD4+ T cells from blood, cultured in vitro. The receptor set was obtained from a human donor who had recovered from COVID-19.

This clonotype was seen more than once but under ten times. The J gene is TRBJ1-2, the V gene TRBV28; D perhaps matches TRBD1 (5 bases). This CDR3 spans 16 amino acids. V was trimmed by 3 bases and J by 2 bases, leaving 16 bases between them. Germline CDR1 MDHEN, CDR2 SYDVKM. The CDR3 DNA reads as TGTGCCAGCAGTTTGGGCGGGGGGGGAGGAAACTATGGCTACACCTTC. Its protein is CASSLGGGGGNYGYTF.

This rearrangement joins TRBV6-2 or TRBV6-3 to TRBJ1-5, with a tentative D call TRBD1 (5 bases). V lost 2 bases to trimming and J lost 7 bases, with 9 bases between them. This CDR3 has 13 amino acids. In germline, CDR1 is MNHEY, CDR2 SVGEGT. CDR3 in DNA: TGTGCCAGCAGTTACGAGGGACGCCAGCCCCAGCATTTT. The encoded protein is CASSYEGRQPQHF.

The genes are TRBV5-1 and TRBJ2-5; TRBD2 is a possible D gene (5 bases). This CDR3 has 14 residues. Trimming took off 0 bases at V and 5 bases at J, with 11 bases between the two ends. CDR1 and CDR2 from the germline V gene are SGHRS and YFSETQ. In DNA form, the CDR3 reads TGCGCCAGCAGCTTGGAGGTGGACTGGGAGACCCAGTACTTC. Translation: CASSLEVDWETQYF.

This clonotype was seen once. The chain joins TRBV5-1 to TRBJ1-1; 8 nucleotides agree with TRBD1. Germline lookup yields CDR1 SGHRS and CDR2 YFSETQ. Losses at the gene ends were 4 bases for V and 6 bases for J; bases not matched to a gene: 8. CDR3 length equals 14 residues. The CDR3 bases are TGCGCCAGCAGCGCTGGACAGGGTGGAGCTGAAGCTTTCTTT. It specifies CASSAGQGGAEAFF.

The chain combines TRBV15 with TRBJ1-1, with 8 positions matching TRBD1. Germline CDR1 LNHNV, CDR2 YYDKDF (reference sequence). This CDR3 contains 15 residues. With 3 bases clipped from V and 7 bases from J, the junction kept 10 bases outside the gene matches. As DNA, the CDR3 is TGTGCCACCAGCAGCCGAAGACAGGGGATCAATGAAGCTTTCTTT. Translation gives CATSSRRQGINEAFF.

V gene TRBV24-1 combines with J gene TRBJ2-1; D gene unclear. V lost 3 bases and J lost 4, with 18 bases in between. Germline V lookup: CDR1 KGHDR, CDR2 SFDVKD. The CDR3 is 17 residues long. Here the CDR3 DNA reads TGTGCCACCAGTGATCCCTCCGTCGGCAAGTCTTACAATGAGCAGTTCTTC. Protein product: CATSDPSVGKSYNEQFF.

This clonotype has a handful of counts. The chain uses TRBV20-1 and TRBJ2-3; the D is unclear. V lost 7 bases and J lost 1, with 12 bases in between. Germline V gives CDR1 DFQATT, CDR2 SNEGSKA (reference sequence). The CDR3 has 13 amino acids. The CDR3 bases are TGCAGTGTACTACCCCTAGGCACAGATACGCAGTATTTT. Its protein product is CSVLPLGTDTQYF.

This chain joins TRBV20-1 and TRBJ2-7; D remains unclear. This CDR3 is built from 14 residues. Trimming stripped 6 bases from V and 2 bases from J, with 17 bases between. Germline CDR1 is DFQATT and CDR2 is SNEGSKA (reference sequence). CDR3 loop: CSAVNPASPYEQYF. The CDR3, as DNA: TGCAGTGCCGTGAACCCAGCATCCCCCTACGAGCAGTACTTC.

The gene calls are TRBV6-4 and TRBJ1-1; possibly TRBD1 for D (5 bases). The CDR3 sequence is 15 residues long. Germline V CDR1 and CDR2: MRHNA, SNTAGT. V lost 0 bases and J 6 bases, leaving 14 bases between the germline ends. Here the CDR3 reads CASSDSGRVEAEAFF. Written as DNA, the CDR3 is TGTGCCAGCAGTGACTCCGGCAGGGTTGAGGCTGAAGCTTTCTTT.

This clonotype was counted only a few times. The J gene is TRBJ2-3, the V gene TRBV7-6, with 8 nucleotides matching TRBD2. Germline CDR1 SGHVS, CDR2 FNYEAQ. This CDR3 is 15 amino acids long. V trimming: 4 bases; J trimming: 4 bases; junction bases outside the gene matches: 7. The CDR3 DNA reads as TGTGCCAGCAGCTCGTACGGACTAGCTTCAGATACGCAGTATTTT. Translation: CASSSYGLASDTQYF.

To note about this clonotype: One junction end disagrees with the germline gene, perhaps due to a read error. The chain uses TRBV6-4 and TRBJ1-6; D remains ambiguous. The germline V gene encodes CDR1 MRHNA and CDR2 SNTAGT. The CDR3 is 10 amino acids. The CDR3 DNA follows: TGTGCCAGCAGGGACTCACCCCTCCACTTT. The encoded protein is CASRDSPLHF.

In its sample, this clonotype was seen a few times. The CDR3 DNA is TGCAGTGCTTCTCACAGGGGAGGGCAGCCCCAGCATTTT. It translates to CSASHRGGQPQHF. The V gene is TRBV20-1, the J gene TRBJ1-5; TRBD1 matches at 7 bases. CDR1 and CDR2 from the germline V gene are DFQATT and SNEGSKA (reference sequence). V was clipped by 5 bases and J by 7 bases; unmatched bases: 8. The CDR3 is 13 residues long.

The rearrangement uses TRBV27 and TRBJ1-6; D is undetermined. Between the trimmed V and J ends, which lost 4 bases and 0 bases, there was a span of 19 bases. CDR1 MNHEY and CDR2 SMNVEV come from the germline V gene (reference sequence). CDR3 length equals 19 residues. The CDR3 region is CASSSRFNPLGSYNSPLHF. The CDR3 DNA is TGTGCCAGCAGTTCTCGCTTCAACCCCCTCGGCTCCTATAATTCACCCCTCCACTTT.

V is TRBV6-1 and J is TRBJ2-5; 9 bases map to TRBD2. J lost 5 bases, V lost 7 bases, and 8 bases had no gene match. Per the germline V gene, CDR1 is MNHNS and CDR2 is SASEGT. This CDR3 comprises 14 residues. CDR3: CASKGSGRTETQYF. In DNA form, the CDR3 reads TGTGCCAGCAAGGGTAGCGGGAGAACGGAGACCCAGTACTTC.

The CDR3 region has the DNA TGTGCCAGCAGCCTGGGACTAGCGGGAGAGGAGCAGTACTTC. This gives the protein CASSLGLAGEEQYF. J is TRBJ2-7 and V is TRBV7-9, with 14 bases that match TRBD2. J was trimmed by 7 bases and V by 5 bases; bases with no gene match: 4. The CDR3 has 14 residues. Germline CDR1 is SEHNR and CDR2 is FQNEAQ (reference sequence).

This clonotype has just a few counts. This sequence joins TRBV2 and TRBJ2-5; 7 bases line up with TRBD2. CDR1 and CDR2 (germline): SNHLY, FYNNEI. The length of the CDR3 is 15 residues. Trimming at V came to 4 bases and at J to 5 bases, leaving 10 bases not matched to a gene. Here the CDR3 DNA reads TGTGCCAGCAGTGCCCAGCGGGGAGGGACCGAGACCCAGTACTTC. The encoded protein is CASSAQRGGTETQYF.

The chain links TRBV6-1 to TRBJ1-1, with D perhaps matching TRBD1 (6 bases). The CDR3 loop spans 16 amino acids. V dropped 7 bases and J dropped 4 bases, with 22 bases sitting between them. Germline V CDR1 and CDR2: MNHNS, SASEGT. CDR3 bases: TGTGCCAGCACCAAGGCCCAGGGGCCCTCGGGCACTGAAGCTTTCTTT. It translates to CASTKAQGPSGTEAFF.

V gene TRBV6-1 combines with J gene TRBJ1-5; 10 positions match TRBD1. Germline CDR1 and CDR2: MNHNS and SASEGT. The CDR3 is 15 residues long. V lost 6 bases and J lost 7; bases outside the gene matches: 9. Written as DNA, the CDR3 is TGTGCCAGCAGCCCCGGGGGACAGGGGCTCCAGCCCCAGCATTTT. Translating it yields CASSPGGQGLQPQHF.

CDR3 protein: CASSTGTGNTEAFF. The CDR3 nucleotides are TGTGCCAGCAGCACCGGGACAGGGAACACTGAAGCTTTCTTT. V is TRBV7-9 and J is TRBJ1-1; 8 nucleotides match TRBD1. The germline gives CDR1 SEHNR, CDR2 FQNEAQ (reference sequence). V was clipped by 5 bases and J by 1 base; unmatched bases: 3. CDR3 size: 14 residues.

The chain is built from TRBV27 and TRBJ1-1; a weak D match, TRBD1 (5 bases). Germline V gene lookup returns CDR1 MNHEY and CDR2 SMNVEV (reference sequence). This CDR3 comprises 14 residues. The V end was cut by 6 bases, the J end by 5 bases, with 16 bases between. This chain's CDR3 is CASRSPRGPTEAFF. DNA for the CDR3: TGTGCCAGCAGATCTCCGCGGGGCCCGACTGAAGCTTTCTTT.

CDR3 sequence reads: CASKGAVTQYF. The CDR3 bases are TGTGCCAGTAAAGGAGCAGTTACGCAGTATTTT. V gene TRBV7-2 combines with J gene TRBJ2-3; D not resolved. The CDR3 is 11 residues long. Germline V gives CDR1 SGHTA, CDR2 FQGNSA. Trimming left V 9 bases short and J 8 bases short, with 12 bases between.

This clonotype counts as medium-sized (0.01 to 0.1%). The chain links TRBV20-1 to TRBJ1-2; D remains ambiguous. With 6 bases removed from V and 6 bases from J, the gap between germline ends came to 17 bases. The CDR3 is made up of 13 amino acids. Germline V gene lookup returns CDR1 DFQATT and CDR2 SNEGSKA (reference sequence). The CDR3 reads CSALTEGADGYTF. The CDR3 nucleotides read TGCAGTGCCCTCACGGAGGGCGCGGATGGCTACACCTTC.

CDR3: CASSFSGDSSYEQYF. The DNA of the CDR3 is TGTGCCAGCAGTTTTAGTGGGGACAGCTCCTACGAGCAGTACTTC. V usage is TRBV27 and J usage is TRBJ2-7; 7 nucleotides line up with TRBD1. J was trimmed by 0 bases and V by 3 bases; bases with no gene match: 5. CDR3 size: 15 residues. Germline V gives CDR1 MNHEY, CDR2 SMNVEV (reference sequence).

This clonotype was counted between two and nine times. This chain links TRBV6-1 with TRBJ2-2; 9 bases map to TRBD1. The junction had 6 bases not matched to a gene; V was cut back by 6 bases and J by 4 bases. CDR3 length: 15 amino acids. The germline V gene has CDR1 MNHNS and CDR2 SASEGT. CDR3 DNA: TGTGCCAGCAGGAGACAGGGGGGAAGCACCGGGGAGCTGTTTTTT. This encodes CASRRQGGSTGELFF.

The rearrangement links TRBV20-1 to TRBJ1-1; tentatively, D is TRBD1 (6 bases). Germline V gene sequence: CDR1 DFQATT, CDR2 SNEGSKA (reference sequence). The CDR3 loop spans 17 amino acids. V was pared by 0 bases and J by 0 bases, with 17 bases between. CDR3 protein: CSARDFERGQMNTEAFF. The CDR3 nucleotides read TGCAGTGCTAGAGATTTTGAGAGAGGACAGATGAACACTGAAGCTTTCTTT.

This clonotype came up a few times. The chain links TRBV11-3 to TRBJ1-6; D unresolved. Looked up from germline, CDR1 is SGHNT and CDR2 is YENEEA. V gave up 4 bases and J gave up 0 bases, with 10 bases separating them. The CDR3 runs to 16 residues. The CDR3 DNA follows: TGTGCCAGCAGCTCCGGACGGAGCTCCTATAATTCACCCCTCCACTTT. Translating gives CASSSGRSSYNSPLHF.

The gene calls are TRBV25-1 and TRBJ1-6; D gene uncertain. Germline V CDR1 and CDR2: MGHDK, SYGVNS. CDR3 length equals 14 residues. With 6 bases removed from V and 10 bases from J, the gap between germline ends came to 16 bases. The CDR3 bases are TGTGCCAGCAGCATTAGGAGGGCCGGATCACCCCTCCACTTT. It yields the protein CASSIRRAGSPLHF.